Listed below are T cell receptor beta chains from one sample, sequenced in a study of neurological immune-mediated disorders. MiXCR, run by TCRdb on the 5' RACE reads, gives a single entry per CDR3 protein. The table shows more than 100,000 distinct CDR3 sequences, with roughly 10% occurring only once. The specimen was PBMCs. Receptor source: a female donor with HTLV-1-associated myelopathy (HAM/TSP). Each CDR3 is given with its conserved first and last residue.

v_call cdr3_aa
TRBV28 CASSLVVRGRVAFF
TRBV7-9 CASTVVGTDPKNEQFF
TRBV11-2 CASSPLRGTGPREQYF
TRBV15 CATSRDRAVFIEEAFF
TRBV15 CATSKDREETQYF
TRBV7-2 CASSTLFSEGTSYEQYF
TRBV5-1 CASSLVRQGGSYSTDTQYF
TRBV3-1 CASSQFSGQLNSPLHF
TRBV5-1 CASSFGSEKLFF
TRBV9 CASSDGGTGFNEKLFF
TRBV18 CTSSPPQGMNTEAFF
TRBV6-5 CASSQTGTARNEQFF
TRBV13 CASSLQTGSSYNEQFF
TRBV20-1 CSAMLGGTYIEADTQYF
TRBV20-1 CSAPGLAPTTDTQYF
TRBV5-1 CASSLAPQGSTDTQYF
TRBV20-1 CSAWTSGLTGELFF
TRBV20-1 CSASGGLTDTQYF
TRBV5-1 CASSLEGGEQPQHF
TRBV7-8 CASSLAGTRVETQYF
TRBV5-1 CASRGLPGTEAFF
TRBV5-1 CASSLYLEQYF
TRBV6-1 CASSPRGTVYEQYF
TRBV20-1 CSASLGQLTDTQYF
TRBV2 CASIGQGAEQYF
TRBV7-9 CASSLATGGGRNEQFF
TRBV12-3/TRBV12-4 CASSFRGNQPQHF
TRBV7-9 CASEGLNTEAFF
TRBV20-1 CSARDLQVMDTQYF
TRBV19 CATSGQKIRGSEKLFF
TRBV11-1 CASSAGLFYEQYF
TRBV7-9 CASSLAYRGKQTDTQYF
TRBV7-2 CASSLELAASTDTQYF
TRBV6-5 CASSYASAPGVDTQYF
TRBV5-4 CASSSWGTYNEQFF
TRBV20-1 CSASLLGEQYF
TRBV7-2 CASSLDSGTWGPYEQYF
TRBV30 CAWSKTRGGTEAFF
TRBV14 CASSPRGLAGNNEQFF
TRBV20-1 CSARGTSGGSRYNEQFF
TRBV12-3/TRBV12-4 CASSQSGGYNEQFF
TRBV6-5 CASSYSSQGSASPLHF
TRBV5-1 CASSLGQRLATYEQYF
TRBV5-1 CASSLEPSGGGTDTQYF
TRBV5-1 CASSLALAGDEQFF
TRBV6-1 CASRNTEQYF
TRBV7-7 CASSLALKRGAKNIQYF
TRBV7-8 CASSFSVREKLFF